This T cell receptor beta chain was recorded in a study of blood T cell repertoires in COVID-19. Assay used: immunoSEQ multiplex PCR; TCRdb lists only in-frame clones, some missing. This table holds around 300,000 clones, around 90% found once. Trimming stripped 0 bases from V and 4 bases from J, with 13 bases between. In germline, CDR1 is SGHRS, CDR2 YFSETQ. This CDR3 is 15 amino acids long. Enrolled through a virtual design, the participants were between roughly 18 and 100 years of age and came from about two dozen US areas. This receptor was obtained from a woman in her thirties or forties who had recovered from COVID-19. The V gene is TRBV5-1, the J gene TRBJ2-5; D remains ambiguous. Sequencing input: PBMCs or T cells enriched from blood (not recorded which). The CDR3 nucleotides are TGCGCCAGCAGCTTGGATGGAAGGAGACGAGAGACCCAGTACTTC. Translation gives CASSLDGRRRETQYF.